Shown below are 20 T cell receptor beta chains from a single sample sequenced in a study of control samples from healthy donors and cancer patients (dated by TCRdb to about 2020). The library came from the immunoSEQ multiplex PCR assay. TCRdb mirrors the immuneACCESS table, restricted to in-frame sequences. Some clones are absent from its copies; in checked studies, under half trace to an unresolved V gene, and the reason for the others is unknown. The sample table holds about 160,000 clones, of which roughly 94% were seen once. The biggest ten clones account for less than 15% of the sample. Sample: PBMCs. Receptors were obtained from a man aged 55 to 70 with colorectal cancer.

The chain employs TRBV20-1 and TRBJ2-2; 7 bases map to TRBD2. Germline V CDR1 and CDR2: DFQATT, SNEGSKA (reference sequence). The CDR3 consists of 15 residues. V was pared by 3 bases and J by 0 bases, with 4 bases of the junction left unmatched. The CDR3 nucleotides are TGCAGTGCTAGTCAAGCGGGGCCGAACACCGGGGAGCTGTTTTTT. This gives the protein CSASQAGPNTGELFF.

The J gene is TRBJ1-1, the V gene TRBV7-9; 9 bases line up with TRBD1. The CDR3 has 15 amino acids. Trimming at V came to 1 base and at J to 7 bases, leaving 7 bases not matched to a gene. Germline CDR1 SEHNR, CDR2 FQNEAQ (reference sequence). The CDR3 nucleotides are TGTGCCAGCAGCTTAGAAGGACAGGGGAGTTATGAAGCTTTCTTT. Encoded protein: CASSLEGQGSYEAFF.

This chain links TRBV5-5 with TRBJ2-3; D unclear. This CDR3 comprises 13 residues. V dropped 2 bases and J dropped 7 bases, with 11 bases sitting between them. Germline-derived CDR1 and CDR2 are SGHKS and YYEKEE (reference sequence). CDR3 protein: CASSFDGKNTQYF. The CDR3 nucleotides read TGTGCCAGCAGCTTTGACGGAAAAAATACGCAGTATTTT.

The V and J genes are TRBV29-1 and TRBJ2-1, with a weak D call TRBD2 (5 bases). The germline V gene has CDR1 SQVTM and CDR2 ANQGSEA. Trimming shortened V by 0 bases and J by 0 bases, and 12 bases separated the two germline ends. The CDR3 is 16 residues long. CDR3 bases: TGCAGCGTTGAAGATCTTCGGGGTAGCTCCTACAATGAGCAGTTCTTC. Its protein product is CSVEDLRGSSYNEQFF.

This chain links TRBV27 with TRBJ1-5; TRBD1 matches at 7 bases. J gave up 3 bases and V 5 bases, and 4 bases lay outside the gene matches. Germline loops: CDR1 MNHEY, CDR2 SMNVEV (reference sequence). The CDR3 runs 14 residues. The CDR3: CASSITGVNQPQHF. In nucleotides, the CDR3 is TGTGCCAGCAGTATTACAGGGGTCAATCAGCCCCAGCATTTT.

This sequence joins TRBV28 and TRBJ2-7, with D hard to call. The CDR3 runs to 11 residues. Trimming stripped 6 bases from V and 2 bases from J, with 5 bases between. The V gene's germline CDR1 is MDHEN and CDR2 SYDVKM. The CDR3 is CASRGPYEQYF. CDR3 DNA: TGTGCCAGCAGAGGCCCCTACGAGCAGTACTTC.

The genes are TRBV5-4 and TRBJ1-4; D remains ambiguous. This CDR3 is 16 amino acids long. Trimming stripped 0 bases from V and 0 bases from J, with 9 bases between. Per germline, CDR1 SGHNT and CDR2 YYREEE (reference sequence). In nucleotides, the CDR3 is TGTGCCAGCAGCTTGGGGTCGGGAGCAACTAATGAAAAACTGTTTTTT. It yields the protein CASSLGSGATNEKLFF.

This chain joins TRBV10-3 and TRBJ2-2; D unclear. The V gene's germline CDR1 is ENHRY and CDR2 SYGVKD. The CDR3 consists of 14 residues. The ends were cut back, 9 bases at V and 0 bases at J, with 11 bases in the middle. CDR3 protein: CAIQTHANTGELFF. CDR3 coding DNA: TGTGCCATTCAGACACACGCGAACACCGGGGAGCTGTTTTTT.

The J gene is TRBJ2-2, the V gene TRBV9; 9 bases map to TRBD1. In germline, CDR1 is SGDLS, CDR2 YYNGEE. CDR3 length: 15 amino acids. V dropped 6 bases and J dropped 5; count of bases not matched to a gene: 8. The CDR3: CASKYSGQGTGELFF. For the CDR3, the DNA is TGTGCCAGCAAATATTCAGGACAGGGGACCGGGGAGCTGTTTTTT.

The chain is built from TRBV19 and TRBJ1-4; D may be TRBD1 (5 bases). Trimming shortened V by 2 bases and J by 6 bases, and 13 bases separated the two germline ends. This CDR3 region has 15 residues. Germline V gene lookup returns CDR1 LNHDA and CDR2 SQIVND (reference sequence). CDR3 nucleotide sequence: TGTGCCAGTAGTATAACGCGTACGGGACATGAAAAACTGTTTTTT. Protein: CASSITRTGHEKLFF. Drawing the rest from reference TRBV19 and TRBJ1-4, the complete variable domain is DGGITQSPKYLFRKEGQNVTLSCEQNLNHDAMYWYRQDPGQGLRLIYYSQIVNDFQKGDIAEGYSVSREKKESFPLTVTSAQKNPTAFYLCASSITRTGHEKLFFGSGTQLSVL.

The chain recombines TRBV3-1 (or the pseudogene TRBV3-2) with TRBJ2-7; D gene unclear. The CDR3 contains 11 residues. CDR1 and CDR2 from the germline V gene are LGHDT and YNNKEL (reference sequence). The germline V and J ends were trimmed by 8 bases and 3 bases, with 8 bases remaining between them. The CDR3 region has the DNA TGTGCCAGCTCAGAACGCTACGAGCAGTACTTC. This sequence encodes CASSERYEQYF.

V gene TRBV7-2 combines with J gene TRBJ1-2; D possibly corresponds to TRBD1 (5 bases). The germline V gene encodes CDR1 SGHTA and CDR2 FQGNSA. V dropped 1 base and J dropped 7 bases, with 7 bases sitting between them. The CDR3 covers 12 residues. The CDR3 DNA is TGTGCCAGCAGCTTAGAAAGGGGTGGCTACACCTTC. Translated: CASSLERGGYTF.

The CDR3 coding sequence is TGTGCCAGCAGAAGACAGGGGGCACAAGAAAAACTGTTTTTT. Translating gives CASRRQGAQEKLFF. The J gene is TRBJ1-4, the V gene TRBV6-5; TRBD1 agrees at 10 bases. Losses at the gene ends were 6 bases for V and 8 bases for J; bases not matched to a gene: 6. Germline V lookup: CDR1 MNHEY, CDR2 SVGAGI. The CDR3 is 14 residues long.

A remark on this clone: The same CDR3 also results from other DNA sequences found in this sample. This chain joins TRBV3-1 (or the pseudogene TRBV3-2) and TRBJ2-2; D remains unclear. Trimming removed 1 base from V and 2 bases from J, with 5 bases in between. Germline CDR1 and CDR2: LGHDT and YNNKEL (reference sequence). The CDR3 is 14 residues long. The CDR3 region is CASSQGPNTGELFF. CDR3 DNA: TGTGCCAGCAGCCAAGGACCAAACACCGGGGAGCTGTTTTTT.

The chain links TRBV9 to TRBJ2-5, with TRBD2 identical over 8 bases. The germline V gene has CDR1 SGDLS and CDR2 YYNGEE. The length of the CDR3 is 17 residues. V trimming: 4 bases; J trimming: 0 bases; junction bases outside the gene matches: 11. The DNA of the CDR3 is TGTGCCAGCAGCTCAGAGGTAGCTAGCGGGTACCAAGAGACCCAGTACTTC. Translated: CASSSEVASGYQETQYF.

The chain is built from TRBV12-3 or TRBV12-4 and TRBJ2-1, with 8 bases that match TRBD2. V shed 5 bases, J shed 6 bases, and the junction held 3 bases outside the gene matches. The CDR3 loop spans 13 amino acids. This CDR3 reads CASSVGRGNEQFF. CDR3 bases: TGTGCCAGCAGTGTCGGGAGGGGCAATGAGCAGTTCTTC.

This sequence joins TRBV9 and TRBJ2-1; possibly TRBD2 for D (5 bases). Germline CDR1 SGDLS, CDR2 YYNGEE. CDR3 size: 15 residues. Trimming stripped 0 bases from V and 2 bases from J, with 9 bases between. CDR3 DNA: TGTGCCAGCAGCGTAGGCGGGCCCACCTACAATGAGCAGTTCTTC. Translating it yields CASSVGGPTYNEQFF. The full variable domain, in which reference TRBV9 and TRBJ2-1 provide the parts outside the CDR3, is DSGVTQTPKHLITATGQRVTLRCSPRSGDLSVYWYQQSLDQGLQFLIQYYNGEERAKGNILERFSAQQFPDLHSELNLSSLELGDSALYFCASSVGGPTYNEQFFGPGTRLTVL.

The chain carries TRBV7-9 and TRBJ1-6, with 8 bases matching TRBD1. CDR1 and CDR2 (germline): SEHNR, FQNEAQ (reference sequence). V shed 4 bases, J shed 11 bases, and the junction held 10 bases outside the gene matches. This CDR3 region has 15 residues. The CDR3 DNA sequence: TGTGCCAGCAGCTCGCAAGGACAGGGAAGGGCACCCCTCCACTTT. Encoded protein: CASSSQGQGRAPLHF.

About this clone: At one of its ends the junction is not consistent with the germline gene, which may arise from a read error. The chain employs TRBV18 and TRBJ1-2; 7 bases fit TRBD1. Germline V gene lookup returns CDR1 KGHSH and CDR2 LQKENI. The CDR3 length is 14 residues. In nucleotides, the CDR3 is TGTGCCGGCTCACCTCGACAGGGAGAATATGGCTACACCTTC. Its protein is CAGSPRQGEYGYTF.

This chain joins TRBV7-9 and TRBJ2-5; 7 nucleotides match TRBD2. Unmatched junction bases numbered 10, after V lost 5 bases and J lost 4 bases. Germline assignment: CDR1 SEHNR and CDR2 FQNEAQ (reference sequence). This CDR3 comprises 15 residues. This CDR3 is CASSPSVRGVETQYF. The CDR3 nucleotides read TGTGCCAGCAGCCCTAGTGTCCGGGGGGTAGAGACCCAGTACTTC.